This entry lists 17 T cell receptor beta chains sequenced from one sample in a study of shared clonotypes between healthy human individuals. TCRdb's copy holds only in-frame clones and misses some; the assay was immunoSEQ multiplex PCR. The table records some 1 million clones, 65% to 80% of them present only once. The sequencing input was memory CD4+ T cells sorted from blood. This sample's subset: CD45RA-negative fraction. The receptors stem from a man younger than 30 in good health.

This sequence joins TRBV5-4 and TRBJ2-7, with unresolved D. The CDR3 runs to 14 residues. Germline CDR1 SGHNT, CDR2 YYREEE (reference sequence). V was pared by 2 bases and J by 6 bases, with 15 bases between. CDR3 residues: CASSLDSRSSEQYF. CDR3 sequence (DNA): TGTGCCAGCAGCTTAGATTCCCGGAGTAGCGAGCAGTACTTC.

The J gene is TRBJ1-3, the V gene TRBV6-1; a weak D match, TRBD1 (5 bases). Germline values: CDR1 MNHNS, CDR2 SASEGT. V was clipped by 4 bases and J by 0 bases, with 10 bases between them. The CDR3 covers 15 residues. The CDR3 region is CASSVIGASGNTIYF. DNA of the CDR3: TGTGCCAGCAGTGTAATAGGGGCCTCTGGAAACACCATATATTTT.

The chain couples TRBV19 to TRBJ1-1; D gene ambiguous. The CDR3 has 13 residues. Germline lookup yields CDR1 LNHDA and CDR2 SQIVND (reference sequence). V was cut by 3 bases and J by 4 bases, with 9 bases left in between. The CDR3 bases are TGTGCCAGTAGTATTAAGGTGGGCACTGAAGCTTTCTTT. Protein product: CASSIKVGTEAFF. Full variable domain (missing parts from reference TRBV19 and TRBJ1-1): DGGITQSPKYLFRKEGQNVTLSCEQNLNHDAMYWYRQDPGQGLRLIYYSQIVNDFQKGDIAEGYSVSREKKESFPLTVTSAQKNPTAFYLCASSIKVGTEAFFGQGTRLTVV.

This sequence joins TRBV28 and TRBJ2-7, with 10 positions matching TRBD2. CDR3 length: 16 amino acids. Losses at the gene ends were 8 bases for V and 6 bases for J; bases not matched to a gene: 16. Germline-derived CDR1 and CDR2 are MDHEN and SYDVKM. CDR3: CASAAEGAGGRSEQYF. The CDR3, as DNA: TGTGCCAGCGCTGCGGAAGGAGCGGGGGGGCGGAGCGAGCAGTACTTC.

The chain has TRBV27 and TRBJ2-7; D is perhaps TRBD2 (5 bases). CDR1 is MNHEY, CDR2 SMNVEV, per germline (reference sequence). Deletions cut 6 bases from V and 2 bases from J, with 17 bases between. This CDR3 has 15 residues. CDR3 bases: TGTGCCAGCAGGTATACGAGGGCTCAGACCTACGAGCAGTACTTC. The encoded protein is CASRYTRAQTYEQYF.

This clone was recorded once. This chain uses TRBV19 with TRBJ2-5; 12 positions agree with TRBD2. Germline V gene lookup returns CDR1 LNHDA and CDR2 SQIVND (reference sequence). The CDR3 has 16 residues. V shed 4 bases and J 1 base; nucleotides not matched to a gene: 4. The CDR3 sequence: CASSTALAGGQETQYF. The CDR3, as DNA: TGTGCCAGTAGTACAGCACTAGCGGGGGGCCAAGAGACCCAGTACTTC.

V and J are TRBV5-8 and TRBJ1-4, with 10 bases aligning to TRBD1. The V gene's germline CDR1 is SGHTS and CDR2 YDEGEE. Trimming cost V 7 bases and J 8 bases; bases outside gene matches: 14. CDR3 length equals 16 residues. The CDR3: CASAPGTGARSEKLFF. Written as DNA, the CDR3 is TGTGCCAGCGCCCCCGGGACAGGGGCTCGGAGCGAAAAACTGTTTTTT. The variable domain in full, with the rest retrieved from reference TRBV5-8 and TRBJ1-4, is EAGVTQSPTHLIKTRGQQATLRCSPISGHTSVYWYQQALGLGLQFLLWYDEGEERNRGNFPPRFSGRQFPNYSSELNVNALELEDSALYLCASAPGTGARSEKLFFGSGTQLSVL.

In this sample, this clone turned up once. This sequence joins TRBV5-1 and TRBJ2-3, with 8 bases identical to TRBD1. This CDR3 contains 14 residues. The V gene end was trimmed by 4 bases and the J gene end by 6 bases; junction bases not matched to a gene: 7. Per the germline V gene, CDR1 is SGHRS and CDR2 is YFSETQ. The CDR3 sequence: CASSARQGTDTQYF. The CDR3 DNA sequence: TGCGCCAGCAGCGCTAGACAGGGGACGGATACGCAGTATTTT.

V usage is TRBV11-3 and J usage is TRBJ1-1, with D hard to call. CDR1 and CDR2 from the germline V gene are SGHNT and YENEEA. The V end was cut by 1 base, the J end by 4 bases, with 10 bases between. CDR3 length: 14 amino acids. The CDR3 reads CASSLGKAGTEAFF. The DNA of the CDR3 is TGTGCCAGCAGCTTAGGGAAGGCTGGCACTGAAGCTTTCTTT.

The chain has TRBV11-3 and TRBJ1-6, with D unclear. Trimming removed 1 base at V and 9 bases at J, with 7 bases between. Germline V gene sequence: CDR1 SGHNT, CDR2 YENEEA. CDR3 length: 13 residues. This CDR3 reads CASSLGSLSPLHF. CDR3 nucleotides: TGTGCCAGCAGCTTAGGTAGCCTTTCACCCCTCCACTTT.

This rearrangement joins TRBV7-2 to TRBJ2-5; D is possibly TRBD2 (5 bases). V lost 5 bases and J 5 bases, leaving 15 bases between the germline ends. Germline V gene sequence: CDR1 SGHTA, CDR2 FQGNSA. This CDR3 has 14 amino acids. The CDR3 bases are TGTGCCAGCAGCAAGAGGGTGGTTCGGGAGACCCAGTACTTC. It yields the protein CASSKRVVRETQYF.

The V call is TRBV28, the J call TRBJ1-1; 11 bases line up with TRBD1. CDR1 MDHEN and CDR2 SYDVKM come from the germline V gene. The CDR3 is made up of 14 amino acids. Trimming at V came to 4 bases and at J to 10 bases, leaving 8 bases not matched to a gene. In DNA, the CDR3 is TGTGCCAGCAGTTCGGGACAGGGGGGATCGGGAGCTTTCTTT. Its protein is CASSSGQGGSGAFF.

This rearrangement joins TRBV27 to TRBJ1-5, with D perhaps TRBD1 (6 bases). Trimming removed 3 bases from V and 4 bases from J, with 19 bases in between. Germline V CDR1 and CDR2: MNHEY, SMNVEV (reference sequence). This CDR3 has 17 amino acids. CDR3 DNA: TGTGCCAGCAGTTTGATACAGGGACACTTCTCTAATCAGCCCCAGCATTTT. Translated, it gives CASSLIQGHFSNQPQHF.

This chain connects TRBV7-2 to TRBJ2-3, with D possibly being TRBD1 or TRBD2 (5 bases each). CDR1 SGHTA and CDR2 FQGNSA come from the germline V gene. Between the trimmed V and J ends, which lost 5 bases and 4 bases, there was a span of 13 bases. This CDR3 has 14 residues. In DNA, the CDR3 is TGTGCCAGCAGCCGGGACCCTCTACCAGATACGCAGTATTTT. Encoded protein: CASSRDPLPDTQYF. Complete variable domain (other parts from reference TRBV7-2 and TRBJ2-3): GAGVSQSPSNKVTEKGKDVELRCDPISGHTALYWYRQSLGQGLEFLIYFQGNSAPDKSGLPSDRFSAERTGGSVSTLTIQRTQQEDSAVYLCASSRDPLPDTQYFGPGTRLTVL.

The chain joins TRBV19 to TRBJ2-2, with D possibly matching TRBD1 (5 bases). The V and J ends lost 1 base and 7 bases respectively, with 13 bases between them. The V gene's germline CDR1 is LNHDA and CDR2 SQIVND (reference sequence). The length of the CDR3 is 15 residues. CDR3 sequence (DNA): TGTGCCAGTAGTATAGTCAGGGCCTCTGGCGGGGAGCTGTTTTTT. Its translation: CASSIVRASGGELFF.

Regarding this clone: This specimen includes other DNA sequences encoding the same CDR3. The chain is built from TRBV4-1 and TRBJ2-4, with 14 bases identical to TRBD2. Germline V gene lookup returns CDR1 MGHRA and CDR2 YSYEKL. The CDR3 spans 18 residues. The V segment lost 4 bases and the J segment 0 bases; nucleotides outside the gene matches: 5. CDR3 coding DNA: TGCGCCAGCAGCCCCGGACTAGCGGGAGGCCTAGCCAAAAACATTCAGTACTTC. This sequence encodes CASSPGLAGGLAKNIQYF.

The CDR3 DNA is TGCAGCGTTGGGAGTCACTCTAGCGGCACTGAAGCTTTCTTT. Protein product: CSVGSHSSGTEAFF. The V call is TRBV29-1, the J call TRBJ1-1; D unclear. CDR1 is SQVTM, CDR2 ANQGSEA, per germline. Trimming cost V 4 bases and J 4 bases, with 16 bases left between them. The CDR3 extends over 14 amino acids.